Listed below are T cell receptor beta chains from one sample, sequenced in a study of shared clonotypes between healthy human individuals. The repertoire was sequenced with immunoSEQ multiplex PCR; TCRdb's copy has only in-frame clones and lacks some. This sample has under 1,900,000 clones, with just under 99% found just once. Sequences were obtained from naive CD4+ T cells sorted from blood. The origin of the receptors is a man younger than 45 in good health. Both conserved end residues are part of each CDR3. A D gene is named only where the DNA matches it firmly. Size is omitted from some rows. Given values are once, few, many or a class for expanded clones.

TGCGCCAGCAGCCAAGAGATCGGGAGACGCGTCACCGGGGAGCTGTTTTTT,CASSQEIGRRVTGELFF,TRBV4-3,-,17,TRBJ2-2,-
TGTGCCAGCAGCTACAGGGTTCAGCCCCAGCATTTT,CASSYRVQPQHF,TRBV28,once,12,TRBJ1-5,-
TGTGCCAGCAGTGGTTCAAGGTTAAGCTCCTACGAGCAGTACTTC,CASSGSRLSSYEQYF,TRBV6-1,-,15,TRBJ2-7,-
TGCGCCAGCAGCTTGGCCTCGGGACCCAATGAGCAGTTCTTC,CASSLASGPNEQFF,TRBV5-1,-,14,TRBJ2-1,-
TGTGCCTGGAGTGTACAGAGGGACTTGGACAATGAGCAGTTCTTC,CAWSVQRDLDNEQFF,TRBV30,-,15,TRBJ2-1,-
TGTGCCAGTAGTCTGAGGGCCCCCCTCTCTGGGGCCAACGTCCTGACTTTC,CASSLRAPLSGANVLTF,TRBV19,-,17,TRBJ2-6,-
TGTGCCACCAGCAGAGATCACCCTCTTTCTAACTATGGCTACACCTTC,CATSRDHPLSNYGYTF,TRBV15,once,16,TRBJ1-2,-
TGTGCCAGCAGCACGGGGGGATCTAGCGGGAGGTGGTACAATGAGCAGTTCTTC,CASSTGGSSGRWYNEQFF,TRBV7-6,-,18,TRBJ2-1,TRBD2
TGTGCCAGCAGCCAAGCGCATGTGGTGAACACTGAAGCTTTCTTT,CASSQAHVVNTEAFF,TRBV4-2,-,15,TRBJ1-1,-
TGTGCCAGCTCACCTAACGGACAGTACACCGGGGAGCTGTTTTTT,CASSPNGQYTGELFF,TRBV18,-,15,TRBJ2-2,-
TGCGCCAGCAGCTCTTTATCAGGGGGGCTTGAGACCCAGTACTTC,CASSSLSGGLETQYF,TRBV5-1,-,15,TRBJ2-5,-
TGTGCCAGCAGCGCGTTTCACAGAACCACGAACACCGGGGAGCTGTTTTTT,CASSAFHRTTNTGELFF,TRBV9,-,17,TRBJ2-2,-
TGCGCCAGCAGCTCCGGGACTAGCGGGACCTCCTACGAGCAGTACTTC,CASSSGTSGTSYEQYF,TRBV5-1,-,16,TRBJ2-7,TRBD2
TGTGCCAGTAGTTGGGTTTCTGGGGCCAACGTCCTGACTTTC,CASSWVSGANVLTF,TRBV19,-,14,TRBJ2-6,-
TGTGCCAGCAGTACGACAGGGGGCACAGATACGCAGTATTTT,CASSTTGGTDTQYF,TRBV2,-,14,TRBJ2-3,TRBD1
TGTGCCAGCAGCTATCAGGCTAGCGGGACGAATGAGCAGTTCTTC,CASSYQASGTNEQFF,TRBV9,-,15,TRBJ2-1,TRBD2
TGTGCCAGTAGTATCGGCCCGAGAAGAAGGAAACTGTTTTTT,CASSIGPRRRKLFF,TRBV19,-,14,TRBJ1-4,-
TGTGCCAGCACCCTATCAGCGACCTACGAGCAGTACTTC,CASTLSATYEQYF,TRBV28,-,13,TRBJ2-7,-
TGCGCCAGCCGAAGAGAGACACTCCAGGGAATGGGGTCTCTTAGTAGGAATGAGCAGTTCTTC,CASRRETLQGMGSLSRNEQFF,TRBV10-1,-,21,TRBJ2-1,-
TGTGCCAGCAGCCCATGGGACAGGGACCGGGACACCTTC,CASSPWDRDRDTF,TRBV7-9,-,13,TRBJ1-2,TRBD1
TGTGCCAGCAGTTTGAGGACAGGCTATGGGGCCCAGTACTTC,CASSLRTGYGAQYF,TRBV27,-,14,TRBJ2-5,TRBD1
TGTGCCAGCAGTTTAACTGGAAGCGAGCAGTACTTC,CASSLTGSEQYF,TRBV28,-,12,TRBJ2-7,-
TGTGCCAGCTCACCACCGGGGGGTAGCTCCTACAATGAGCAGTTCTTC,CASSPPGGSSYNEQFF,TRBV18,-,16,TRBJ2-1,-
TGTGCCAGCAGCTTAGTAGTGGGACTAGCACAAGAGACCCAGTACTTC,CASSLVVGLAQETQYF,TRBV11-2,-,16,TRBJ2-5,TRBD2
TGTGCCAGCAGTTACGCTCCCTTGACAGGGAATGGCGAGCAGTACTTC,CASSYAPLTGNGEQYF,TRBV6-5,once,16,TRBJ2-7,TRBD1
TGTGCCAGCAGCCAATACCTTACGACAGGGCCCGAAGCTTTCTTT,CASSQYLTTGPEAFF,TRBV14,-,15,TRBJ1-1,TRBD1
TGCGCCAGCAGCTCAGGGACAGACTTGCGTGAAAAACTGTTTTTT,CASSSGTDLREKLFF,TRBV5-1,-,15,TRBJ1-4,TRBD1
TGCAGCGCGGTGACAGGGGGCAGTCCAGTTGGAGGGCCCCAGCATTTT,CSAVTGGSPVGGPQHF,TRBV29-1,-,16,TRBJ1-5,TRBD1
TGCGCCAGCAGCCAAGCCTTCGGGGGAGGGGTTTCCTACAATGAGCAGTTCTTC,CASSQAFGGGVSYNEQFF,TRBV4-1,-,18,TRBJ2-1,TRBD2
TGTGCCAGTAGTATCTCCGCAGGGAGGTACGAGCAGTACTTC,CASSISAGRYEQYF,TRBV19,-,14,TRBJ2-7,-
TGTGCCAGCAGAGGACAGGGAAGAGGTAATCAGCCCCAGCATTTT,CASRGQGRGNQPQHF,TRBV5-5,-,15,TRBJ1-5,TRBD1
TGTGCCAGCAGTTTCAGACAGGGGTACGAGCAGTACTTC,CASSFRQGYEQYF,TRBV6-5,-,13,TRBJ2-7,TRBD1
TGTGCCAGCTCACCCCGAAATAAGTCTTCTCAGCCATGGTTCACAGATACGCAGTATTTT,CASSPRNKSSQPWFTDTQYF,TRBV18,-,20,TRBJ2-3,-
TGTGCCAGCAGCCAACCCCGCCAGTCGGGAGAGACCCAGTACTTC,CASSQPRQSGETQYF,TRBV11-2,-,15,TRBJ2-5,-
TGCGCCAGCAGCTTGGGGGGCGACTATGGCTACACCTTC,CASSLGGDYGYTF,TRBV5-1,-,13,TRBJ1-2,-
TGTGCCAGCAGTGCCGGGCTGAGCAATGAGCAGTTCTTC,CASSAGLSNEQFF,TRBV6-4,-,13,TRBJ2-1,-
TGTGCCACCACCCAGAGTAGGGGGGATTTAACCCAGTACTTC,CATTQSRGDLTQYF,TRBV15,-,14,TRBJ2-5,-
TGCGCCAGCAGCTTGGACGGCGGGAGTCCTTACAATGAGCAGTTCTTC,CASSLDGGSPYNEQFF,TRBV5-1,once,16,TRBJ2-1,TRBD2
TGTGCCAGCAGCTTAGGCGGATACCAAGAGACCCAGTACTTC,CASSLGGYQETQYF,TRBV11-3,once,14,TRBJ2-5,-
TGCAGCGTTTCGACCGGACCCCACGAGCAGTACTTC,CSVSTGPHEQYF,TRBV29-1,once,12,TRBJ2-7,-
TGCGCCAGCAGCTTGGCTGCCCCTGAAGAGACCCAGTACTTC,CASSLAAPEETQYF,TRBV5-1,-,14,TRBJ2-5,-
TGTGCCAGCAGTTACCAAGGCCAAGCTTTCTTT,CASSYQGQAFF,TRBV6-5,-,11,TRBJ1-1,-
TGTGCCTGGATTAAGACTGAAGCTTTCTTT,CAWIKTEAFF,TRBV30,-,10,TRBJ1-1,-
TGTGCCAGCAGTTTTTTTTTAGCGGGAGCGCCCTACGAGCAGTACTTC,CASSFFLAGAPYEQYF,TRBV28,-,16,TRBJ2-7,TRBD2
TGCGCCAGCAGCTTCGGGACACCTACTGAAGCTTTCTTT,CASSFGTPTEAFF,TRBV5-1,-,13,TRBJ1-1,-
TGTGCCAGCAGCGCACAGGGAGTTGAAGCTTTCTTT,CASSAQGVEAFF,TRBV7-9,-,12,TRBJ1-1,-
TGTGCCAGCAGCATACACCCCACCGGAAGCGAGCAGTACTTC,CASSIHPTGSEQYF,TRBV27,once,14,TRBJ2-7,-
TGTGCCAGCAGTTCTAACTCCTACGAGCAGTACTTC,CASSSNSYEQYF,TRBV28,-,12,TRBJ2-7,-
TGTGCCAGCAGTGAATTCCGGGACTTCAGCACAGATACGCAGTATTTT,CASSEFRDFSTDTQYF,TRBV6-1,-,16,TRBJ2-3,-
TGTGCCAGCAGTTTTGGGGGGAGGAGTAGCGGGAGCGATGAGCAGTTCTTC,CASSFGGRSSGSDEQFF,TRBV5-4,-,17,TRBJ2-1,TRBD2
TGTGCCAGCCGATCCTGGGATACGCAGTATTTT,CASRSWDTQYF,TRBV19,-,11,TRBJ2-3,-
TGCAGCGTTGAAGGCGCTGGGGGGGGCTACGAGCAGTACTTC,CSVEGAGGGYEQYF,TRBV29-1,-,14,TRBJ2-7,TRBD2
TGTGCCACCAGCAGAGATCCCGCGGGAGGGGGCGTAGGCGGGGAGCTGTTTTTT,CATSRDPAGGGVGGELFF,TRBV15,-,18,TRBJ2-2,TRBD2